This entry features one T cell receptor beta chain sequence. The antigen remains undetermined. The sample is drawn from a study of cytomegalovirus exposure and HLA in healthy donors. About the research overall: Early release data held 75 million to 90 million unique TCRs from HLA-typed donors. Study-level findings and limits: Researchers reported that a few CMV-associated chains were confirmed in vitro as CMV antigen-specific.

Primers for the PCR totalled 60 Vbeta and 13 Jbeta. Assay: immunoSEQ multiplex PCR; the TCRdb copy retains only in-frame clones and omits some. The sample lists 95,000 to 100,000 clones; under 80% were seen once. The V gene lost 9 bases and the J gene lost 2 bases, with 15 bases spanning the gap. The germline CDR1 and CDR2 sequences are LNHNV and YYDKDF (reference sequence). The CDR3 covers 14 residues. The sequence was obtained from a man aged 35 to 55 in good health and CMV-seronegative. Sequenced: PBMCs. The V call is TRBV15, the J call TRBJ2-3; D is perhaps TRBD2 (5 bases). The CDR3 spells CATDSAPHTDTQYF. CDR3 nucleotides: TGTGCCACGGACTCAGCCCCCCACACAGATACGCAGTATTTT.